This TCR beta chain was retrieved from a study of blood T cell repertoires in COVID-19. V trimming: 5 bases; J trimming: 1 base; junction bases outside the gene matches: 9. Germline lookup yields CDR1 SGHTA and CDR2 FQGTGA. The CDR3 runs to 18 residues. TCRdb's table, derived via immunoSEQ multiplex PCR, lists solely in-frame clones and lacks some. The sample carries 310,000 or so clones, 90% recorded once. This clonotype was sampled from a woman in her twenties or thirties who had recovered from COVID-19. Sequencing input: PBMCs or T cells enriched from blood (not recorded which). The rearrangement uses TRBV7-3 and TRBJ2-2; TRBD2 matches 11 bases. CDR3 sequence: CASSASVSGRENTGELFF. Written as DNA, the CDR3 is TGTGCCAGCAGCGCTTCCGTTAGCGGGAGGGAGAACACCGGGGAGCTGTTTTTT.